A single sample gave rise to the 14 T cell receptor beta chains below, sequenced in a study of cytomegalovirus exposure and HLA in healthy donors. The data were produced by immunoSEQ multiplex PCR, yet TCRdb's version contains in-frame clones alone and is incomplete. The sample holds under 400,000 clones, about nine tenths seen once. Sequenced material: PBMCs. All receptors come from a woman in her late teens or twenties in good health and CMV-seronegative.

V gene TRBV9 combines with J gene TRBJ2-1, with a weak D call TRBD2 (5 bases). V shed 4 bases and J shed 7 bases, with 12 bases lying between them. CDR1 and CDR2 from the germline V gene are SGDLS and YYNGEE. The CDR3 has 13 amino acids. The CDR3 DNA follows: TGTGCCAGCAGCCCTGGAGGAGGAAATGAGCAGTTCTTC. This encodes CASSPGGGNEQFF.

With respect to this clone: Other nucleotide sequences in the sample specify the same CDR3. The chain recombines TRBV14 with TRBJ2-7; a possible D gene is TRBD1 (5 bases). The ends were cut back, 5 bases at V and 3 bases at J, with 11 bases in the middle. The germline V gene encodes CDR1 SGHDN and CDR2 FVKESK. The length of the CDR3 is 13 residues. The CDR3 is CASSRDRGYEQYF. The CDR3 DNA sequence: TGTGCCAGCAGCAGAGACAGAGGCTACGAGCAGTACTTC.

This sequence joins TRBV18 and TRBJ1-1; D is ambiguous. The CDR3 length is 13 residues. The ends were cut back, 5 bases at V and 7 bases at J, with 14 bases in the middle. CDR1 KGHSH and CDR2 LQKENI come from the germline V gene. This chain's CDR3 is CASSAYGLSEAFF. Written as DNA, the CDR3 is TGTGCCAGCTCAGCATACGGTTTGAGTGAAGCTTTCTTT.

The CDR3 DNA follows: TGTGCCAGCAGTTTACAGACCGTAGCGGGAGGCACCGGGGAGCTGTTTTTT. Protein product: CASSLQTVAGGTGELFF. V usage is TRBV27 and J usage is TRBJ2-2; TRBD2 matches at 10 bases. Germline CDR1 MNHEY, CDR2 SMNVEV (reference sequence). V was pared by 2 bases and J by 4 bases, with 7 bases of the junction left unmatched. The CDR3 length is 17 residues.

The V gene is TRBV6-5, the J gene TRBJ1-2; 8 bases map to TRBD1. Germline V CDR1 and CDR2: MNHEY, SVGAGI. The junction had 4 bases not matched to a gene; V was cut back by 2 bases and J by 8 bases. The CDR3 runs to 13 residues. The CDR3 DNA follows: TGTGCCAGCAGTTACCAGGGGGCTAGCGGCTACACCTTC. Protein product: CASSYQGASGYTF.

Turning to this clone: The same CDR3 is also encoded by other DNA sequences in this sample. DNA of the CDR3: TGTGCCAGCAGTCTACCGGGGGGGAATCAGCCCCAGCATTTT. It translates to CASSLPGGNQPQHF. The chain carries TRBV28 and TRBJ1-5; possible D gene TRBD1, 5 bases. This CDR3 is built from 14 residues. With 5 bases removed from V and 4 bases from J, the gap between germline ends came to 12 bases. Germline-derived CDR1 and CDR2 are MDHEN and SYDVKM.

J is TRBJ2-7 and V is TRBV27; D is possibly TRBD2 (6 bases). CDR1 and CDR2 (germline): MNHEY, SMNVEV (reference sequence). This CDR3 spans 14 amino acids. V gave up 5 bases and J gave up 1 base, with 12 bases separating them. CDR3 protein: CASSNPGGSYEQYF. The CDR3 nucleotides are TGTGCCAGCAGTAACCCTGGGGGGTCCTACGAGCAGTACTTC.

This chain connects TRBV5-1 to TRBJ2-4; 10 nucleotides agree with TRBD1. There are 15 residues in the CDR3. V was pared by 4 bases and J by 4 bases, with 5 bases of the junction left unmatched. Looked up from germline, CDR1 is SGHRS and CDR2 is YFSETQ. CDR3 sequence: CASSPRGQGKNIQYF. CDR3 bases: TGCGCCAGCAGCCCCCGGGGACAGGGGAAAAACATTCAGTACTTC.

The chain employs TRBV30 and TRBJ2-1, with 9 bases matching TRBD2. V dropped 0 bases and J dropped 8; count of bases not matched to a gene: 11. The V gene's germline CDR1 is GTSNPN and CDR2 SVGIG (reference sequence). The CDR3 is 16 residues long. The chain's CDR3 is CAWSVLSGGRVHEQFF. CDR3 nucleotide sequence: TGTGCCTGGAGTGTACTTTCTGGCGGGAGGGTCCATGAGCAGTTCTTC.

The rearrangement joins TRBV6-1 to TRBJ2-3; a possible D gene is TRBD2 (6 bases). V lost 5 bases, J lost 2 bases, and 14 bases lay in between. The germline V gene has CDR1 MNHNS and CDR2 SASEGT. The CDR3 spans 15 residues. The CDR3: CASSRLGTSTDTQYF. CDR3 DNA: TGTGCCAGCAGTAGACTTGGGACTTCCACAGATACGCAGTATTTT.

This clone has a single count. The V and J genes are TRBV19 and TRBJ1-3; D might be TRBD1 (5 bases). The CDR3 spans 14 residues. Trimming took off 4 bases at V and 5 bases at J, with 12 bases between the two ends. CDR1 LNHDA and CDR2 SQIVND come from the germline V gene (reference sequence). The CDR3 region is CASSKQEERNTIYF. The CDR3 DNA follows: TGTGCCAGTAGTAAACAGGAAGAAAGAAACACCATATATTTT.

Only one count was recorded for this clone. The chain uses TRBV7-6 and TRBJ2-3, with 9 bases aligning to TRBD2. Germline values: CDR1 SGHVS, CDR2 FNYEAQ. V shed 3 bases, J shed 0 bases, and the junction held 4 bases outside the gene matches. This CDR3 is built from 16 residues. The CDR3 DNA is TGTGCCAGCAGCTTCACTAGCGGGCCAAGCACAGATACGCAGTATTTT. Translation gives CASSFTSGPSTDTQYF.

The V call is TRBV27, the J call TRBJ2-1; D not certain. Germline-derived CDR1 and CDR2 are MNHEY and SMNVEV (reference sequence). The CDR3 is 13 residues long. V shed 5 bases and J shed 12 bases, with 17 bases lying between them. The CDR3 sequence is CASSPNPPRRQFF. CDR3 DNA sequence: TGTGCCAGCAGTCCCAACCCCCCACGGAGGCAGTTCTTC.

The CDR3 spells CASSSMLGGRSGGELFF. The CDR3 coding sequence is TGTGCCAGCAGCTCCATGCTCGGCGGGAGGTCCGGCGGGGAGCTGTTTTTT. V is TRBV7-6 and J is TRBJ2-2; 8 positions match TRBD2. The CDR3 loop spans 17 amino acids. V was clipped by 4 bases and J by 7 bases; unmatched bases: 14. Germline CDR1 and CDR2: SGHVS and FNYEAQ. Looking up the rest from reference TRBV7-6 and TRBJ2-2 gives the full variable domain: GAGVSQSPRYKVTKRGQDVALRCDPISGHVSLYWYRQALGQGPEFLTYFNYEAQQDKSGLPNDRFSAERPEGSISTLTIQRTEQRDSAMYRCASSSMLGGRSGGELFFGEGSRLTVL.